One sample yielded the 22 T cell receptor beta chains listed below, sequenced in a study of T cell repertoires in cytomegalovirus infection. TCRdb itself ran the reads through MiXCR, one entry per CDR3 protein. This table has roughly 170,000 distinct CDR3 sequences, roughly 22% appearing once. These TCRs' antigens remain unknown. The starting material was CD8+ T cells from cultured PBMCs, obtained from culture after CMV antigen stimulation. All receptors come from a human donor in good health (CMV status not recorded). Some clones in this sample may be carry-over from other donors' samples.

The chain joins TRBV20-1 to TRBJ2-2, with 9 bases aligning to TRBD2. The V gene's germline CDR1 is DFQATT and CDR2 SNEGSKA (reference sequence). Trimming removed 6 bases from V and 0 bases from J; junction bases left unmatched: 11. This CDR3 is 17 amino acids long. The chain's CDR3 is CSARVAGVIANTGELFF. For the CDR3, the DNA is TGCAGTGCAAGGGTAGCGGGGGTAATCGCGAACACCGGGGAGCTGTTTTTT.

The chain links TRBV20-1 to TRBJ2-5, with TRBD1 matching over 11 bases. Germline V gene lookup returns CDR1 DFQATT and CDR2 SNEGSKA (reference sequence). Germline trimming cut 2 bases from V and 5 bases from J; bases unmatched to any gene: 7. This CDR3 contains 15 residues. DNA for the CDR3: TGCAGTGCTAGACACCGGGACAGGGGGGGCGAGACCCAGTACTTC. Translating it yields CSARHRDRGGETQYF.

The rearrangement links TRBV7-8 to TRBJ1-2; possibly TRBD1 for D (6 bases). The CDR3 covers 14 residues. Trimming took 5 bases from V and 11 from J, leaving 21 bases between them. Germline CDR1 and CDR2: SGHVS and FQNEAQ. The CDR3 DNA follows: TGTGCCAGCAGCCTACAAATAGGGGGGAAGGAGTACACCTTC. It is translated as CASSLQIGGKEYTF.

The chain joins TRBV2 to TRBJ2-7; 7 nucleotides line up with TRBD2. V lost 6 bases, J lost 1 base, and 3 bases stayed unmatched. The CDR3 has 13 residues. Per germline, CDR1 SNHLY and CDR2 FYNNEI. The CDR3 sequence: CASRGGSSYEQYF. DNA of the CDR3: TGTGCCAGCAGAGGCGGGAGTTCCTACGAGCAGTACTTC.

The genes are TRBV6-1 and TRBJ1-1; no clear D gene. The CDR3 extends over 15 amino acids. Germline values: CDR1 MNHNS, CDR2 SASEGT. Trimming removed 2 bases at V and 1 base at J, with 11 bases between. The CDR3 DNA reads TGTGCCAGCAGTGAACCCGTATTGGGGAACACTGAAGCTTTCTTT. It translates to CASSEPVLGNTEAFF.

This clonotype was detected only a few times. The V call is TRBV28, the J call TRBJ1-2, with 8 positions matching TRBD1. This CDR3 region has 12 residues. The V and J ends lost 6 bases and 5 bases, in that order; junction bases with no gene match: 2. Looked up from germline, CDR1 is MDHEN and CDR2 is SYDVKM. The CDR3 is CASRRQGYGYTF. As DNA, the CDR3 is TGTGCCAGCAGACGACAGGGGTATGGCTACACCTTC.

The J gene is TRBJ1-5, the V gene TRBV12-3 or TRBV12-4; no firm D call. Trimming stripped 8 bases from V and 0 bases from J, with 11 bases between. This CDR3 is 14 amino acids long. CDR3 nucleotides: TGTGCCAGCTCACGGGGATATAGCAATCAGCCCCAGCATTTT. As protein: CASSRGYSNQPQHF.

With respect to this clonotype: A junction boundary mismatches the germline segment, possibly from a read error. CDR3 sequence: CASTYRSGGGLFF. The DNA of the CDR3 is TGTGCCAGCACCTACAGGAGCGGAGGGGGGCTGTTTTTT. This chain joins TRBV6-2 or TRBV6-3 and TRBJ2-2; either TRBD1 or TRBD2 may fit D (6 bases each). Germline V gene data show CDR1 as MNHEY and CDR2 as SVGEGT. This CDR3 comprises 13 residues.

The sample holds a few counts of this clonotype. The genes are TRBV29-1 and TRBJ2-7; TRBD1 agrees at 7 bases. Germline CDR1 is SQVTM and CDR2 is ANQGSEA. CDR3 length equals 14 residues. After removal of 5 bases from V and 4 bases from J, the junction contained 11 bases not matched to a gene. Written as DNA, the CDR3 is TGCAGCGTTCGGCTAGGGGACAGACCTTACGAGCAGTACTTC. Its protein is CSVRLGDRPYEQYF.

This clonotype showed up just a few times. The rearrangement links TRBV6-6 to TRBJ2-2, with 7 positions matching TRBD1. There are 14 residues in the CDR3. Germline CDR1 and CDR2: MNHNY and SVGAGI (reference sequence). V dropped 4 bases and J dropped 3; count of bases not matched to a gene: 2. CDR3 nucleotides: TGTGCCAGCAGTTGGGGGACAGACACCGGGGAGCTGTTTTTT. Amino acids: CASSWGTDTGELFF.

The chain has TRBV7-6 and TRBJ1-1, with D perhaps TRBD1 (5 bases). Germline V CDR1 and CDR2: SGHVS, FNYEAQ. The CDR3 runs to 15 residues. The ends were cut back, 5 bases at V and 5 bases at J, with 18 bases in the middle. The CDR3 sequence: CASSPRQSGRTEAFF. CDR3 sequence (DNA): TGTGCCAGCAGCCCACGACAGTCCGGAAGGACTGAAGCTTTCTTT. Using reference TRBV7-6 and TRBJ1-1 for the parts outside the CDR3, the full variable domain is GAGVSQSPRYKVTKRGQDVALRCDPISGHVSLYWYRQALGQGPEFLTYFNYEAQQDKSGLPNDRFSAERPEGSISTLTIQRTEQRDSAMYRCASSPRQSGRTEAFFGQGTRLTVV.

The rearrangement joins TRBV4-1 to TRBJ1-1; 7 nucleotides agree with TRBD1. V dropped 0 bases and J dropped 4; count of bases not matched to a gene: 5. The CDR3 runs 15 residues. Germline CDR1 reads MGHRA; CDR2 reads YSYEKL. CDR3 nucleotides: TGCGCCAGCAGCCAAGATGACAGGGCGGGCACTGAAGCTTTCTTT. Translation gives CASSQDDRAGTEAFF.

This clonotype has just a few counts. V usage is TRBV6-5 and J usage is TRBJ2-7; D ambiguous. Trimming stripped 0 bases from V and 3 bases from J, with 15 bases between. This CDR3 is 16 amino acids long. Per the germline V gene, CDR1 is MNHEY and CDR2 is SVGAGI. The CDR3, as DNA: TGTGCCAGCAGTTACTCTCGTCTTAACAGCTTCTACGAGCAGTACTTC. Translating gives CASSYSRLNSFYEQYF.

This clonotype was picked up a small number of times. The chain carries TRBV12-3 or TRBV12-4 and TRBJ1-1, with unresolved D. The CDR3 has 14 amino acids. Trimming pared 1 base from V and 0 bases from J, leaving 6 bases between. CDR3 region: CASSLGDLNTEAFF. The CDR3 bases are TGTGCCAGCAGTTTAGGAGACCTGAACACTGAAGCTTTCTTT.

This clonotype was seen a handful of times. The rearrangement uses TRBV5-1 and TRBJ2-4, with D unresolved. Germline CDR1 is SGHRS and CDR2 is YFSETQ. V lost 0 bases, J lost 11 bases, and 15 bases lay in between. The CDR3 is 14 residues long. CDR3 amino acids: CASSLVSGSPLQYF. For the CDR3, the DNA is TGCGCCAGCAGCTTGGTGTCGGGTTCGCCCCTTCAGTACTTC.

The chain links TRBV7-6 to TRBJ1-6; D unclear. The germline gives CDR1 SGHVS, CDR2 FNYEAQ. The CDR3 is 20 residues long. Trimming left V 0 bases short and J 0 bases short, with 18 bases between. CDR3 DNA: TGTGCCAGCAGCTTAGCTCCGTCGGTCTCCCCGAGCTCCTATAATTCACCCCTCCACTTT. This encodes CASSLAPSVSPSSYNSPLHF.

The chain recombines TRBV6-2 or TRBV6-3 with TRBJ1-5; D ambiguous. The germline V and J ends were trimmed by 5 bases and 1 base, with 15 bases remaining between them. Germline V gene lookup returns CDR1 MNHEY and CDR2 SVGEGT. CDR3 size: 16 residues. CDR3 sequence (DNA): TGTGCCAGCAGTCTTCTCGGTTTTGCCAGCAATCAGCCCCAGCATTTT. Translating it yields CASSLLGFASNQPQHF.

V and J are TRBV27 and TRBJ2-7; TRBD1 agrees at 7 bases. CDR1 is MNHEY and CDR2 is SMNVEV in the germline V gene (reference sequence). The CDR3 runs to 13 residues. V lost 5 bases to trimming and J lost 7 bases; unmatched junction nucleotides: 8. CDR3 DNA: TGTGCCAGCAGTGCTAGACAGGGTAGGGAGCAGTACTTC. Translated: CASSARQGREQYF.

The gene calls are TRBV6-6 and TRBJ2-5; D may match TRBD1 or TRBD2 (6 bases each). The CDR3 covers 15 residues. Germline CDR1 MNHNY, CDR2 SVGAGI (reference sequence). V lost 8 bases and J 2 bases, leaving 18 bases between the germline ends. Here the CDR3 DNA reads TGTGCCAGCGGCCCGGGGGCGGAAATTCAAGAGACCCAGTACTTC. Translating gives CASGPGAEIQETQYF.

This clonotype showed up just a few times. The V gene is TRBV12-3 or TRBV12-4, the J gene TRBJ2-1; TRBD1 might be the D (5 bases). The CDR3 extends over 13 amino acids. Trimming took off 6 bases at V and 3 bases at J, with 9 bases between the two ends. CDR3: CASRNDSYNEQFF. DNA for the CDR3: TGTGCCAGCAGGAACGACAGCTACAATGAGCAGTTCTTC.

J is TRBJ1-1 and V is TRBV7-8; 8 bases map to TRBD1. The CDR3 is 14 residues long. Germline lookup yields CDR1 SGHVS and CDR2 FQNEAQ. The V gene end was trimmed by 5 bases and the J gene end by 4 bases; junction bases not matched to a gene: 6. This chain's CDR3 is CASSPSTGVTEAFF. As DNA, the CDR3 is TGTGCCAGCAGCCCCTCGACAGGGGTCACTGAAGCTTTCTTT.

The CDR3 here is CATRPRTGYEQYF. As DNA, the CDR3 is TGTGCCACCAGGCCACGAACTGGGTACGAGCAGTACTTC. The chain is built from TRBV7-2 and TRBJ2-7; no firm D call. The germline CDR1 and CDR2 sequences are SGHTA and FQGNSA. CDR3 size: 13 residues. Trimming took off 10 bases at V and 4 bases at J, with 17 bases between the two ends.